This T cell receptor (beta chain) was recorded in a study of blood T cell repertoires in COVID-19. The method was immunoSEQ multiplex PCR; TCRdb's version includes in-frame clones alone and lacks a portion of them. The repertoire holds roughly 200,000 clones, with under 90% as singletons. Germline-derived CDR1 and CDR2 are LGHNT and FRNRAP. Trimming removed 5 bases from V and 4 bases from J, with 8 bases in between. This CDR3 has 12 residues. Seattle patients were enrolled during active infection and followed longitudinally. The TCR comes from a woman of 80 years or more with COVID-19, enrolled during active disease. The chain links TRBV12-5 to TRBJ1-2; D may be TRBD1 (5 bases). Sequencing was carried out using peripheral blood. CDR3 in amino acids: CASGQQGYGYTF. The CDR3 bases are TGTGCTAGTGGTCAGCAGGGCTATGGCTACACCTTC. Supplemented by reference TRBV12-5 and TRBJ1-2, the full variable domain reads DARVTQTPRHKVTEMGQEVTMRCQPILGHNTVFWYRQTMMQGLELLAYFRNRAPLDDSGMPKDRFSAEMPDATLATLKIQPSEPRDSAVYFCASGQQGYGYTFGSGTRLTVV.